This TCR beta chain was captured in a study of cytomegalovirus exposure and HLA in healthy donors. Regarding the study as a whole: Within the data, a cluster of highly shared sequence variants was likely a sequencing artifact. Trimming of TCR beta V- and J-genes showed a link, identified in a later analysis, to a missense DCLRE1C variant. According to a later analysis, most TCR beta chains associated with CMV appeared HLA-restricted.

In the PCR, 60 Vbeta and 13 Jbeta primers were used. The repertoire was sequenced with immunoSEQ multiplex PCR; TCRdb's copy has only in-frame clones and lacks some. The sample lists approximately 130,000 clones, around 70% occurring once. On this clone: Its antigen remains unidentified.

The junction had 6 bases not matched to a gene; V was cut back by 1 base and J by 7 bases. This CDR3 is built from 15 residues. Germline assignment: CDR1 ENHRY and CDR2 SYGVKD. The J gene is TRBJ1-4, the V gene TRBV10-3; TRBD1 agrees at 7 bases. The TCR originated in a man aged 30 to 39 in good health and CMV-seronegative. The sequencing input was PBMCs. The CDR3 reads CAISEFDRVTEKLFF. DNA of the CDR3: TGTGCCATCAGTGAGTTTGACAGGGTTACTGAAAAACTGTTTTTT.